This T cell receptor (beta chain) derives from a study of identical twins. The study's findings and limits: Possibly, invariant MAIT and iNKT cells partly confounded zero-insertion analyses. The abundant beta clonotypes from cord blood had fewer insertions, and memory repertoires had none of this.

This clonotype has a handful of counts. Its specificity is not known. Per the germline V gene, CDR1 is DFQATT and CDR2 is SNEGSKA (reference sequence). The CDR3 spans 13 residues. Trimming left V 6 bases short and J 0 bases short, with 9 bases between. Template switching supplied a universal primer site; unique molecular identifiers were carried on the cDNA. TCRdb ran MiXCR on the 5' RACE reads and lists one entry per CDR3 protein. The profile shows around 220,000 distinct CDR3 sequences, about 14% of them singletons. The origin of this receptor is a woman aged 18-29 years in good health. Sequenced sample: memory (CD45RO+) T cells sorted from blood. The chain uses TRBV20-1 and TRBJ2-4; no clear D gene. In DNA form, the CDR3 reads TGCAGTGCACAAAGGGTAGCCAAAAACATTCAGTACTTC. Its protein is CSAQRVAKNIQYF.